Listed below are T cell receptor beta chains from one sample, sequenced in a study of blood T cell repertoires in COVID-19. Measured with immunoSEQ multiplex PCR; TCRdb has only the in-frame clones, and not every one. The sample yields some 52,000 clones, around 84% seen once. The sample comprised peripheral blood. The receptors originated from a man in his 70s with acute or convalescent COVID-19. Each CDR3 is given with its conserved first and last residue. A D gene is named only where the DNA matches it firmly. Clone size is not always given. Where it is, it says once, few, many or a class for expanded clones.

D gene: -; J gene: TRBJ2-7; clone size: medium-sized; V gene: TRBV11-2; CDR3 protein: CASSQFTGTPYEQYF; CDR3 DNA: TGTGCCAGCAGCCAGTTCACAGGGACCCCCTACGAGCAGTACTTC
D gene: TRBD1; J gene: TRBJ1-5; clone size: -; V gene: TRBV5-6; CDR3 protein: CASSADRGNSQPQHF; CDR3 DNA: TGTGCCAGCAGCGCGGACAGGGGGAACAGCCAGCCCCAGCATTTT
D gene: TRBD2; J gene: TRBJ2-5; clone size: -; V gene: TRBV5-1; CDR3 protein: CASSLAPSGGAGETQYF; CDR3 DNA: TGCGCCAGCAGCTTGGCCCCTAGCGGGGGGGCAGGGGAGACCCAGTACTTC
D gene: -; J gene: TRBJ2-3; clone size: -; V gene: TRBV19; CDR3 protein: CASTPVWEADTQYF; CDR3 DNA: TGTGCCAGTACCCCCGTCTGGGAGGCAGATACGCAGTATTTT
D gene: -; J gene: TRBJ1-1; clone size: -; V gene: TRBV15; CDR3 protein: CATSPARETEAFF; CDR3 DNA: TGTGCCACCAGCCCCGCCCGTGAGACTGAAGCTTTCTTT
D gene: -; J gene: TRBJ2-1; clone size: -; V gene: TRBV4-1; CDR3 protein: CASSQERTTKEQFF; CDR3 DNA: TGCGCCAGCAGCCAAGAAAGAACTACAAAAGAGCAGTTCTTC
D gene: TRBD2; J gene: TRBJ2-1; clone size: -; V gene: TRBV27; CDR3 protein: CASSYTGTSGSSEQFF; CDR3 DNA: TGTGCCAGCAGTTATACCGGGACTAGCGGGAGTAGTGAGCAGTTCTTC
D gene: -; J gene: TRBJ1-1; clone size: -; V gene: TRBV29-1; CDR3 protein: CSVLGLGAEAFF; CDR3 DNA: TGCAGCGTTCTGGGGTTGGGAGCTGAAGCTTTCTTT
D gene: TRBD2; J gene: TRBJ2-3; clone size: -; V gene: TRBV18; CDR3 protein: CASSPDTGGSTDTQYF; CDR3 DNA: TGTGCCAGCTCACCAGACACGGGAGGGTCCACAGATACGCAGTATTTT
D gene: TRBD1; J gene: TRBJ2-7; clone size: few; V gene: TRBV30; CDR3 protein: CAWTRTGVSYEQYF; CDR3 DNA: TGTGCCTGGACCCGGACAGGGGTTTCCTACGAGCAGTACTTC
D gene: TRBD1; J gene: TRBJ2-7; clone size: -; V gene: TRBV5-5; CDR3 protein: CASSRQGLPYEQYF; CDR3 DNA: TGTGCCAGCAGCCGACAGGGGCTTCCCTACGAGCAGTACTTC
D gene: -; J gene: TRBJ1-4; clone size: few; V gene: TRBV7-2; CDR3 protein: CASSLRHLVPRGLNEKLFF; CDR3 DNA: TGTGCCAGCAGCTTAAGACACCTGGTCCCTAGGGGCCTTAATGAAAAACTGTTTTTT
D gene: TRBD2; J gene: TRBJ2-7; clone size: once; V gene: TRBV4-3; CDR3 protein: CASSQRTSGPSHWAYEQYF; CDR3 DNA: TGCGCCAGCAGCCAGAGGACTAGCGGGCCCTCCCATTGGGCCTACGAGCAGTACTTC
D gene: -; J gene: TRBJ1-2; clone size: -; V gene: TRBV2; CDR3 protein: CASTFGRGSYGYTF; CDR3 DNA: TGTGCCAGCACTTTCGGCAGGGGTTCCTATGGCTACACCTTC
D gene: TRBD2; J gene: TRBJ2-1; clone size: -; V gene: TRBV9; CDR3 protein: CASSAAGGGNEQFF; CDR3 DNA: TGTGCCAGCAGCGCCGCGGGGGGCGGCAATGAGCAGTTCTTC
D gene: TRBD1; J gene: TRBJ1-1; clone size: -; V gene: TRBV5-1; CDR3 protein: CASSGQGAGTEAFF; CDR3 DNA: TGCGCCAGCAGCGGACAGGGGGCGGGCACTGAAGCTTTCTTT
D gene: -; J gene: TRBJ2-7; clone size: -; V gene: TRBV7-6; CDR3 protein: CASSSTNTYEQYF; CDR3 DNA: TGTGCCAGCAGCTCGACAAACACCTACGAGCAGTACTTC
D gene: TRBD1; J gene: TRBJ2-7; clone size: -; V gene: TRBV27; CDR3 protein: CASKSPGTASYEQYF; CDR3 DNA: TGTGCCAGCAAGTCACCCGGGACAGCTTCCTACGAGCAGTACTTC
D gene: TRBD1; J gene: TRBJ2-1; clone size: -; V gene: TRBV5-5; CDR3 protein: CASSRSWDRANEQFF; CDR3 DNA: TGTGCCAGCAGCCGGTCATGGGACAGGGCCAATGAGCAGTTCTTC
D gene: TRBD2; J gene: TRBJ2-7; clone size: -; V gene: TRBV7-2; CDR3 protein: CASSTALAGPYEQYF; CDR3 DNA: TGTGCCAGCAGCACAGCACTAGCGGGTCCCTACGAGCAGTACTTC
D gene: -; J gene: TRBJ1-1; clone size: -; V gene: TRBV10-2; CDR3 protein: CASSDPIMNTEAFF; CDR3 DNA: TGCGCCAGCAGTGACCCCATCATGAACACTGAAGCTTTCTTT
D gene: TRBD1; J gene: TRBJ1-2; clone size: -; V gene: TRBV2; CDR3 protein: CASSERHTGGAKGYTF; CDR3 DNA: TGTGCCAGCAGTGAACGACATACAGGGGGCGCAAAGGGCTACACCTTC
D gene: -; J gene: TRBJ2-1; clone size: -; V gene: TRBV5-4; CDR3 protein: CASSPIIGGGGEQFF; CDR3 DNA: TGTGCCAGCAGCCCTATAATCGGCGGGGGCGGTGAGCAGTTCTTC
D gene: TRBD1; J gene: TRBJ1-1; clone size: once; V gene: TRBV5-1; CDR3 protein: CASSFTGQSNTEAFF; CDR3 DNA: TGCGCCAGCAGCTTCACGGGACAGTCAAACACTGAAGCTTTCTTT
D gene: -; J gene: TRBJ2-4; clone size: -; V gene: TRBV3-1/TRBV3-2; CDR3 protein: CASSQGGLAKNIQYF; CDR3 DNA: TGTGCCAGCAGCCAAGGCGGACTAGCCAAAAACATTCAGTACTTC
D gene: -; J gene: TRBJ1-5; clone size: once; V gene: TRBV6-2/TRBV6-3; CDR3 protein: CASSYSGTTGATINQPQHF; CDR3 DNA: TGTGCCAGCAGTTACTCCGGAACGACAGGAGCCACCATAAATCAGCCCCAGCATTTT
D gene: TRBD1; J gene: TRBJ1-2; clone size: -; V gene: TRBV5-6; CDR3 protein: CASSPSGQGFYGYTF; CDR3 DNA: TGTGCCAGCAGCCCATCGGGACAGGGTTTCTATGGCTACACCTTC
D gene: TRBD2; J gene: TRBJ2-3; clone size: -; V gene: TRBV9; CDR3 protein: CASSVGGSGVLPGYF; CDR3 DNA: TGTGCCAGCAGCGTAGGAGGTAGCGGGGTTCTACCAGGGTATTTT
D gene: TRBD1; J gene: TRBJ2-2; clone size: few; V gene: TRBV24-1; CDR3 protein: CATMGQGAGELFF; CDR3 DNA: TGTGCCACCATGGGACAGGGGGCCGGGGAGCTGTTTTTT
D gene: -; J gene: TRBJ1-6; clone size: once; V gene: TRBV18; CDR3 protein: CASSLDRRYSPLHF; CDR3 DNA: TGTGCCAGCTCACTCGACAGGCGATATTCACCCCTCCACTTT
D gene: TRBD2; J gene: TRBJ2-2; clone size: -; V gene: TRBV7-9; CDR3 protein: CASSLAFRTSENTGELFF; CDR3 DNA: TGTGCCAGCAGCTTAGCGTTCCGGACTAGCGAGAACACCGGGGAGCTGTTTTTT
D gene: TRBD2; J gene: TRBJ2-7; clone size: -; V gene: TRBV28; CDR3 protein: CASSLAGEGEQYF; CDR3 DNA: TGTGCCAGCAGCCTAGCGGGAGAGGGCGAGCAGTACTTC
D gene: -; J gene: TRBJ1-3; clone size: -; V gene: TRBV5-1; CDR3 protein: CASSHGSGNTIYF; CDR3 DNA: TGCGCCAGCAGTCACGGCTCTGGAAACACCATATATTTT
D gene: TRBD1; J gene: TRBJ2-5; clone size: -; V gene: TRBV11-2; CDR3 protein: CASSLNRGQETQYF; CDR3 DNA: TGTGCCAGCAGCTTAAACAGGGGGCAAGAGACCCAGTACTTC
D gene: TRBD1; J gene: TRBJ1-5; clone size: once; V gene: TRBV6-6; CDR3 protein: CASSRQGFSNQPQHF; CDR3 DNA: TGTGCCAGCAGCAGACAGGGTTTTAGCAATCAGCCCCAGCATTTT
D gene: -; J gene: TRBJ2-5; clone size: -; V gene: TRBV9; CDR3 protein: CAPRERAQETQYF; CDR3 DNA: TGTGCCCCCCGAGAGCGGGCCCAAGAGACCCAGTACTTC
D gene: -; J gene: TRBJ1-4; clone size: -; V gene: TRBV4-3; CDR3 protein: CASSQDTATNEKLFF; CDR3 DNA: TGCGCCAGCAGCCAAGACACTGCAACTAATGAAAAACTGTTTTTT
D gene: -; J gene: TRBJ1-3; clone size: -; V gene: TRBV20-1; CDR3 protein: CSASVFSGNTIYF; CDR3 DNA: TGCAGTGCTAGTGTCTTCTCTGGAAACACCATATATTTT
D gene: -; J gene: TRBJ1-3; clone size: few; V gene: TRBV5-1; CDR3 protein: CASSFGGASSGNTIYF; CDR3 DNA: TGCGCCAGCAGCTTTGGGGGGGCGAGCTCTGGAAACACCATATATTTT
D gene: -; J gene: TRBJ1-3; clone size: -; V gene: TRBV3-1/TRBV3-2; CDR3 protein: CASSQKLRSSSGNTIYF; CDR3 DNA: TGTGCCAGCAGCCAAAAATTGAGGTCGAGCTCTGGAAACACCATATATTTT
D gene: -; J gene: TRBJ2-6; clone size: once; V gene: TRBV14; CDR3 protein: CASSQGSAGANVLTF; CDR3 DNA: TGTGCCAGCAGCCAAGGTAGCGCGGGGGCCAACGTCCTGACTTTC
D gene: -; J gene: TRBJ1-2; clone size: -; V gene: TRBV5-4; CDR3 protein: CASSLVDSYGYTF; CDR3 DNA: TGTGCCAGCAGCTTGGTGGACAGCTATGGCTACACCTTC
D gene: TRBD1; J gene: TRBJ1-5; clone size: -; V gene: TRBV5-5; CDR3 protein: CASSDRGPSNQPQHF; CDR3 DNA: TGTGCCAGCAGCGACAGGGGGCCGAGCAATCAGCCCCAGCATTTT
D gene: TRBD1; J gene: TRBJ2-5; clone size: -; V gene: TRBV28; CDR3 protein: CASSRGDSRPTQYF; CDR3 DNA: TGTGCCAGCAGTCGTGGGGACAGCCGACCGACCCAGTACTTC
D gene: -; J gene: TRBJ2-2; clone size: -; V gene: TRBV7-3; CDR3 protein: CASSPVPNTGELFF; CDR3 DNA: TGTGCCAGCAGCCCGGTCCCCAACACCGGGGAGCTGTTTTTT
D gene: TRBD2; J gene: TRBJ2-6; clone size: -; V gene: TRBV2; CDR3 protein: CASYKKAGAGANVLTF; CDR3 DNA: TGTGCCAGTTACAAAAAAGCGGGAGCTGGGGCCAACGTCCTGACTTTC
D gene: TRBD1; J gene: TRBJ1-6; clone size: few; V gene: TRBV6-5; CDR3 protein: CASGQVSPLHF; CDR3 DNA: TGTGCCAGCGGACAGGTCTCACCCCTCCACTTT
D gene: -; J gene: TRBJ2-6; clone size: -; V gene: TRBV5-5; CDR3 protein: CASSLGSAGANVLTF; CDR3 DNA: TGTGCCAGCAGCTTGGGTTCCGCTGGGGCCAACGTCCTGACTTTC
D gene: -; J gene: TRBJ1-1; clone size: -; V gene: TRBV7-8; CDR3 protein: CASSLYDGETEAFF; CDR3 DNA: TGTGCCAGCAGCTTATACGACGGGGAGACTGAAGCTTTCTTT
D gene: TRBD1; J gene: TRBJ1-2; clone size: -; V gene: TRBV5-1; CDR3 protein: CASSLTGGGYGYTF; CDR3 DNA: TGCGCCAGCAGCCTGACAGGGGGCGGCTATGGCTACACCTTC
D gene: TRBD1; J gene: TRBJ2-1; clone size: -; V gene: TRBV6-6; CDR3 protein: CASISRDSSYNEQFF; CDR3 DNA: TGTGCCAGCATCTCCCGGGACAGCTCCTACAATGAGCAGTTCTTC
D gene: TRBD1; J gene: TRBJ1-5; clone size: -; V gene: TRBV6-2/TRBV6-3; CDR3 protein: CASSYPEQGNSNQPQHF; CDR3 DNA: TGTGCCAGCAGTTACCCGGAACAGGGGAATAGCAATCAGCCCCAGCATTTT
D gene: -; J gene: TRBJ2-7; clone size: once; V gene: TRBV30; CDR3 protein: CAWTKLYEQYF; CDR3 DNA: TGTGCCTGGACTAAGCTATACGAGCAGTACTTC
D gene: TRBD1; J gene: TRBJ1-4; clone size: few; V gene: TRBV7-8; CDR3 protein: CASSPGTVSEKLFF; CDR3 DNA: TGTGCCAGCAGCCCCGGGACAGTTAGTGAAAAACTGTTTTTT